Sequencing of this T cell receptor (beta chain) was carried out in a study of CD8 T cells in Susac syndrome. The T cells that were sequenced for TCR beta were CD8+ and CD4+ cells from blood. TEMRA cells were FACS-enriched, and CD8+ and CD4+ T cells were isolated negatively. RNA totalling about 0.5 to 1 ug underwent reverse transcription with random hexamers. Amplification of TCR beta CDR3 used immunoSEQ multiplex PCR across 54 Vbeta and 13 Jbeta. One entry per CDR3 protein results from TCRdb running MiXCR on the immunoSEQ multiplex PCR reads. The sample lists some 99,000 distinct CDR3 sequences, 95% to 98% seen once, with more than 0.08% in the top ten. The sequencing sample was made of CD4+ T cells from PBMCs. This receptor was taken from a human donor in good health.

In DNA, the CDR3 is TGTGCCAGCAGTTTTACGATATCCGAGCAGTACTTC. The encoded protein is CASSFTISEQYF. V usage is TRBV28 and J usage is TRBJ2-7; unclear D gene. The V end was cut by 3 bases, the J end by 6 bases, with 9 bases between. Looked up from germline, CDR1 is MDHEN and CDR2 is SYDVKM. CDR3 length: 12 amino acids.